This note documents a single T cell receptor beta chain sequence. Clones were read by immunoSEQ multiplex PCR, and TCRdb kept only the in-frame ones, dropping some. The sample lists around 200,000 clones, roughly nine tenths occurring once. The sample originates from a study of blood T cell repertoires in COVID-19. J gave up 0 bases and V 6 bases, and 4 bases lay outside the gene matches. CDR3 length: 15 amino acids. Germline V gene sequence: CDR1 MNHEY, CDR2 SVGAGI. The sample was peripheral blood. This sequence was found in a man aged 40-49 years with active or convalescent COVID-19. This rearrangement joins TRBV6-5 to TRBJ2-2; 7 nucleotides agree with TRBD1. The CDR3 bases are TGTGCCAGCAGCCGGGACAGCCCGAACACCGGGGAGCTGTTTTTT. Translation gives CASSRDSPNTGELFF.